What follows are 21 T cell receptor beta chains derived from one specimen sequenced in a study of early stage breast cancer tumors. Only in-frame clones appear in the TCRdb table, and some are missing; sequencing was by immunoSEQ multiplex PCR. The repertoire consists of about 50,000 clones, with about 80% occurring once and the leading ten covering 1.3% to 1.5%. Input material: blood. The receptors were gathered from a person aged 45 to 60 with breast cancer.

The chain recombines TRBV4-1 with TRBJ1-2, with D unresolved. V was trimmed by 3 bases and J by 5 bases, leaving 7 bases between them. The CDR3 loop spans 12 amino acids. Germline CDR1 is MGHRA and CDR2 is YSYEKL. The CDR3 region has the DNA TGCGCCAGCAGCCAGGACGGTTATGGCTACACCTTC. It specifies CASSQDGYGYTF.

V and J are TRBV5-1 and TRBJ1-1; TRBD1 is a possible D gene (6 bases). CDR1 and CDR2 from the germline V gene are SGHRS and YFSETQ. V was trimmed by 0 bases and J by 3 bases, leaving 9 bases between them. CDR3 size: 14 residues. The CDR3 DNA is TGCGCCAGCAGCTTGGTCACAGGGCACACTGAAGCTTTCTTT. Amino acid sequence: CASSLVTGHTEAFF.

This chain uses TRBV6-1 with TRBJ2-4; 11 positions match TRBD2. J lost 11 bases, V lost 0 bases, and 12 bases had no gene match. The CDR3 consists of 17 residues. CDR1 and CDR2 from the germline V gene are MNHNS and SASEGT. The CDR3 bases are TGTGCCAGCAGTGAAGCAGGGGCTAGCGGGGGGTTGGAGGTTCAGTACTTC. Protein: CASSEAGASGGLEVQYF.

The V gene is TRBV20-1, the J gene TRBJ2-7; D remains ambiguous. The CDR3 length is 11 residues. Trimming pared 3 bases from V and 3 bases from J, leaving 6 bases between. CDR1 DFQATT and CDR2 SNEGSKA come from the germline V gene (reference sequence). For the CDR3, the DNA is TGCAGTGCTAGTTTCGGCTACGAGCAGTACTTC. Translating it yields CSASFGYEQYF.

This clone appeared a few times. The V call is TRBV19, the J call TRBJ2-1; 11 positions match TRBD2. V shed 1 base and J 9 bases; nucleotides not matched to a gene: 5. Germline loops: CDR1 LNHDA, CDR2 SQIVND (reference sequence). The CDR3 has 15 residues. CDR3 sequence reads: CASSIAASGGSEQFF. The DNA of the CDR3 is TGTGCCAGTAGTATAGCGGCTAGCGGGGGGAGTGAGCAGTTCTTC.

This rearrangement joins TRBV7-9 to TRBJ2-1; either TRBD1 or TRBD2 may supply D (5 bases each). The ends were cut back, 5 bases at V and 8 bases at J, with 16 bases in the middle. Germline loops: CDR1 SEHNR, CDR2 FQNEAQ (reference sequence). CDR3 length: 14 amino acids. The CDR3 loop reads CASSPPGHSDEQFF. The CDR3 DNA follows: TGTGCCAGCAGCCCCCCGGGGCATTCAGATGAGCAGTTCTTC.

The count of this clone is one. This sequence joins TRBV4-1 and TRBJ1-1; D gene unclear. Germline lookup yields CDR1 MGHRA and CDR2 YSYEKL. The CDR3 has 15 residues. The V end lost 1 base, the J end lost 3 bases, and 12 bases lay between the germline ends. The CDR3 loop reads CASSQGIIGDTEAFF. CDR3 DNA: TGCGCCAGCAGCCAAGGGATAATTGGGGACACTGAAGCTTTCTTT.

The V call is TRBV7-6, the J call TRBJ1-1, with 8 bases fitting TRBD1. Germline CDR1 SGHVS, CDR2 FNYEAQ. Trimming removed 5 bases from V and 7 bases from J; junction bases left unmatched: 9. CDR3 length equals 14 residues. The CDR3 sequence is CASSKTGAENEAFF. CDR3 DNA sequence: TGTGCCAGCAGCAAGACAGGGGCGGAGAATGAAGCTTTCTTT.

This chain links TRBV6-9 with TRBJ1-5; D unclear. Germline V gene data show CDR1 as MNHGY and CDR2 as SVAAGI. With 6 bases removed from V and 0 bases from J, the gap between germline ends came to 9 bases. This CDR3 comprises 14 residues. This CDR3 is CASRPPSSNQPQHF. The CDR3, as DNA: TGTGCCAGCAGACCCCCCAGTAGCAATCAGCCCCAGCATTTT.

The chain joins TRBV2 to TRBJ2-5, with D perhaps TRBD2 (6 bases). Germline CDR1 and CDR2: SNHLY and FYNNEI. This CDR3 contains 14 residues. Trimming cost V 6 bases and J 2 bases, with 13 bases left between them. CDR3 sequence: CASSGLRSQETQYF. The CDR3 DNA is TGTGCCAGCAGCGGACTAAGGTCGCAAGAGACCCAGTACTTC. Combining the CDR3 with reference TRBV2 and TRBJ2-5 gives the whole variable domain EPEVTQTPSHQVTQMGQEVILRCVPISNHLYFYWYRQILGQKVEFLVSFYNNEISEKSEIFDDQFSVERPDGSNFTLKIRSTKLEDSAMYFCASSGLRSQETQYFGPGTRLLVL.

This sequence joins TRBV7-6 and TRBJ2-7, with TRBD2 identical over 12 bases. CDR1 SGHVS and CDR2 FNYEAQ come from the germline V gene. V lost 4 bases and J lost 4; bases outside the gene matches: 11. The CDR3 extends over 17 amino acids. The CDR3 DNA reads as TGTGCCAGCAGCTCCGAGACTAGCGGGAGTCGTCCGTACGAGCAGTACTTC. Encoded protein: CASSSETSGSRPYEQYF.

The chain employs TRBV18 and TRBJ1-4; D remains ambiguous. CDR1 and CDR2 (germline): KGHSH, LQKENI. The V end was cut by 6 bases, the J end by 2 bases, with 13 bases between. The CDR3 loop spans 15 amino acids. The chain's CDR3 is CASSSSVPTNEKLFF. Here the CDR3 DNA reads TGTGCCAGCTCGTCTTCGGTCCCTACTAATGAAAAACTGTTTTTT.

The chain couples TRBV7-2 to TRBJ1-1, with D maybe TRBD1 (5 bases). CDR3 length equals 15 residues. Germline values: CDR1 SGHTA, CDR2 FQGNSA. V lost 1 base, J lost 8 bases, and 17 bases lay in between. CDR3 protein: CASSLVRGTDAEAFF. CDR3 DNA sequence: TGTGCCAGCAGCTTAGTAAGAGGGACGGACGCCGAAGCTTTCTTT.

The chain combines TRBV28 with TRBJ2-2, with 8 bases lining up with TRBD1. The CDR3 has 17 residues. CDR1 is MDHEN and CDR2 is SYDVKM in the germline V gene. J gave up 3 bases and V 4 bases, and 10 bases lay outside the gene matches. This CDR3 is CASSSHGQGGDTGELFF. CDR3 bases: TGTGCCAGCAGTTCCCACGGACAGGGCGGTGACACCGGGGAGCTGTTTTTT.

This chain connects TRBV6-5 to TRBJ2-7; D may be TRBD1 (6 bases). Between the trimmed V and J ends, which lost 5 bases and 7 bases, there was a span of 15 bases. CDR3 size: 13 residues. Germline V gene data show CDR1 as MNHEY and CDR2 as SVGAGI. The chain's CDR3 is CASSELGQTEQYF. CDR3 coding DNA: TGTGCCAGCAGTGAGCTCGGACAGACGGAGCAGTACTTC.

V usage is TRBV19 and J usage is TRBJ2-1; 7 nucleotides agree with TRBD2. This CDR3 comprises 16 residues. From germline, CDR1 is LNHDA and CDR2 SQIVND (reference sequence). V lost 6 bases and J lost 0; bases outside the gene matches: 8. CDR3 sequence reads: CASRNGAGSSYNEQFF. The CDR3 nucleotides read TGTGCCAGTAGGAACGGAGCGGGAAGCTCCTACAATGAGCAGTTCTTC.

The chain links TRBV4-2 to TRBJ1-4, with 9 bases that match TRBD1. Germline CDR1 and CDR2: LGHNA and YNFKEQ. Losses at the gene ends were 2 bases for V and 6 bases for J; bases not matched to a gene: 4. The CDR3 runs 15 residues. CDR3: CASSQYRGRDEKLFF. CDR3 bases: TGTGCCAGCAGCCAATACAGGGGGCGCGATGAAAAACTGTTTTTT.

This chain connects TRBV5-1 to TRBJ2-2; 9 bases fit TRBD1. The germline CDR1 and CDR2 sequences are SGHRS and YFSETQ. This CDR3 has 13 residues. The ends lost 5 bases at V and 6 bases at J; junction bases unmatched: 2. CDR3 sequence: CASRQGAAGELFF. CDR3 DNA sequence: TGCGCCAGCAGACAGGGGGCGGCCGGGGAGCTGTTTTTT.

The J gene is TRBJ2-4, the V gene TRBV7-9, with 11 bases identical to TRBD1. Germline V lookup: CDR1 SEHNR, CDR2 FQNEAQ (reference sequence). Trimming at V came to 5 bases and at J to 1 base, leaving 4 bases not matched to a gene. The CDR3 is 16 residues long. This CDR3 reads CASSLGTGGAKNIQYF. The CDR3 DNA reads TGTGCCAGCAGCCTAGGGACAGGGGGGGCCAAAAACATTCAGTACTTC.

The chain recombines TRBV18 with TRBJ1-5; D remains ambiguous. Trimming removed 5 bases from V and 0 bases from J, with 5 bases in between. Germline-derived CDR1 and CDR2 are KGHSH and LQKENI. The CDR3 covers 13 residues. CDR3 loop: CASSSNSNQPQHF. The CDR3 DNA reads as TGTGCCAGCTCATCAAATAGCAATCAGCCCCAGCATTTT.

V is TRBV27 and J is TRBJ1-4; 7 nucleotides line up with TRBD1. V lost 2 bases to trimming and J lost 11 bases; unmatched junction nucleotides: 11. The CDR3 runs 15 residues. Germline-derived CDR1 and CDR2 are MNHEY and SMNVEV (reference sequence). The DNA for the CDR3 is TGTGCCAGCAGTTTACTCTCACAGGGGCCCGGGAAACTGTTTTTT. Encoded protein: CASSLLSQGPGKLFF. Complete variable domain (other parts from reference TRBV27 and TRBJ1-4): EAQVTQNPRYLITVTGKKLTVTCSQNMNHEYMSWYRQDPGLGLRQIYYSMNVEVTDKGDVPEGYKVSRKEKRNFPLILESPSPNQTSLYFCASSLLSQGPGKLFFGSGTQLSVL.